This TCR beta chain came from a study of blood T cell repertoires in COVID-19. The table came from immunoSEQ multiplex PCR; TCRdb's copy has only in-frame clones and leaves some out. Of about 180,000 clones listed, 75% to 90% were seen once; the top ten hold approximately 2.5%. This CDR3 contains 14 residues. Trimming pared 1 base from V and 6 bases from J, leaving 12 bases between. Germline V lookup: CDR1 SGHTS, CDR2 YDEGEE. Sequences were obtained from PBMCs or T cells enriched from blood (not recorded which). V usage is TRBV5-8 and J usage is TRBJ2-3; D is undetermined. This clonotype was obtained from a middle-aged woman with acute COVID-19. Here the CDR3 DNA reads TGTGCCAGCAGCTTGCTGCGGTCCGGGGATACGCAGTATTTT. It specifies CASSLLRSGDTQYF.